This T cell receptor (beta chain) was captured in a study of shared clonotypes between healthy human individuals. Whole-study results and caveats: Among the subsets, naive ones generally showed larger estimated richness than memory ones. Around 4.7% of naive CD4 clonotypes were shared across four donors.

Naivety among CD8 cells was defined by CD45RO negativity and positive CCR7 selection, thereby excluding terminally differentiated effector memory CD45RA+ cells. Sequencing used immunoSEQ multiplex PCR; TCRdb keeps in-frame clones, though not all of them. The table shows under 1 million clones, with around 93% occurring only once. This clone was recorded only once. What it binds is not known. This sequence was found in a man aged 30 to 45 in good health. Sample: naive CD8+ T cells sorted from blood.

The CDR3 here is CASSLGDRADEKLFF. DNA for the CDR3: TGTGCCAGCAGCTTAGGGGACAGGGCTGATGAAAAACTGTTTTTT. V usage is TRBV7-2 and J usage is TRBJ1-4, with 9 bases fitting TRBD1. Per germline, CDR1 SGHTA and CDR2 FQGNSA. J was trimmed by 6 bases and V by 1 base; bases with no gene match: 3. The CDR3 consists of 15 residues.